A single sample is the source of the 23 T cell receptor beta chains below, sequenced in a study of metastatic and nonmetastatic thyroid tumors. TCRdb used MiXCR to call clones anew from the PCR reads. The data show tens of thousands of clones, about 32% seen once. Patients had received no treatment of any kind before thyroid surgery. What was sequenced was blood. These receptors all come from a female donor with papillary thyroid cancer or a benign thyroid nodule (not recorded which). Some clones in this sample may be carry-over from other donors' samples.

In its sample, this clone was seen many times. The chain links TRBV7-2 to TRBJ2-7; D remains ambiguous. There are 12 residues in the CDR3. Germline values: CDR1 SGHTA, CDR2 FQGNSA. V lost 3 bases and J lost 0, with 3 bases in between. The CDR3 DNA is TGTGCCAGCAGCTTCAGCTCCTACGAGCAGTACTTC. It codes for CASSFSSYEQYF.

The chain recombines TRBV18 with TRBJ2-6; 7 nucleotides agree with TRBD1. V lost 5 bases, J lost 4 bases, and 2 bases stayed unmatched. Germline V CDR1 and CDR2: KGHSH, LQKENI. This CDR3 is built from 14 residues. CDR3 in amino acids: CASSKGAGANVLTF. The CDR3 DNA sequence: TGTGCCAGCTCAAAGGGGGCCGGGGCCAACGTCCTGACTTTC.

This clone has ten or more counts. The chain links TRBV3-1 to TRBJ2-1; D is undetermined. The CDR3 is 13 residues long. Trimming stripped 3 bases from V and 5 bases from J, with 8 bases between. CDR1 LGHDT and CDR2 YNNKEL come from the germline V gene (reference sequence). This CDR3 reads CASSQGIDNEQFF. CDR3 DNA: TGTGCCAGCAGCCAGGGAATAGACAATGAGCAGTTCTTC.

In its sample, this clone was seen many times. V usage is TRBV6-1 and J usage is TRBJ2-2, with D unresolved. Germline CDR1 is MNHNS and CDR2 is SASEGT. Trimming took 7 bases from V and 1 from J, leaving 10 bases between them. The CDR3 runs to 14 residues. The CDR3 DNA reads as TGTGCCAGCAACGAGCGAGGGAACACCGGGGAGCTGTTTTTT. Its translation is CASNERGNTGELFF.

This chain links TRBV6-1 with TRBJ2-3, with D perhaps TRBD1 (7 bases). Trimming shortened V by 6 bases and J by 1 base, and 17 bases separated the two germline ends. CDR1 is MNHNS, CDR2 SASEGT, per germline. This CDR3 contains 16 residues. The CDR3: CASSQGGGGGTDTQYF. Written as DNA, the CDR3 is TGTGCCAGCAGCCAAGGGGGCGGAGGGGGCACAGATACGCAGTATTTT.

This clone was counted at least ten times. This CDR3 is also generated by other DNA sequences in the sample. CDR3 amino acids: CASSLPGVETQYF. The CDR3 region has the DNA TGTGCCAGCAGTTTACCAGGAGTAGAGACCCAGTACTTC. This chain links TRBV12-3 or TRBV12-4 with TRBJ2-5; D call uncertain. Trimming took 2 bases from V and 4 from J, leaving 8 bases between them. CDR3 size: 13 residues.

This sequence joins TRBV30 and TRBJ2-2; D may match TRBD1 or TRBD2 (5 bases each). The CDR3 extends over 15 amino acids. V lost 1 base and J 9 bases, leaving 18 bases between the germline ends. The germline V gene has CDR1 GTSNPN and CDR2 SVGIG (reference sequence). The CDR3 DNA reads as TGTGCCTGGAGTGCCGGGACGGCGTACTCACGGGAGCTGTTTTTT. This gives the protein CAWSAGTAYSRELFF.

This clone was found many times. This sequence joins TRBV9 and TRBJ2-3; 11 nucleotides agree with TRBD2. The CDR3 length is 14 residues. Germline loops: CDR1 SGDLS, CDR2 YYNGEE. J was trimmed by 4 bases and V by 6 bases; bases with no gene match: 4. Here the CDR3 DNA reads TGTGCCAGCACCCTAGCGGGAGGCTCAGATACGCAGTATTTT. It codes for CASTLAGGSDTQYF.

This clone was observed many times. V is TRBV6-1 and J is TRBJ2-5, with TRBD2 matching over 8 bases. Germline CDR1 and CDR2: MNHNS and SASEGT. This CDR3 contains 13 residues. V shed 6 bases and J 5 bases; nucleotides not matched to a gene: 5. CDR3 in DNA: TGTGCCAGCAGGAGGGGACTAGAGGAGACCCAGTACTTC. Amino acid sequence: CASRRGLEETQYF.

Ten or more counts support this clone. This sequence joins TRBV27 and TRBJ2-5, with no clear D. CDR1 MNHEY and CDR2 SMNVEV come from the germline V gene (reference sequence). CDR3 length: 13 residues. Trimming removed 6 bases at V and 7 bases at J, with 15 bases between. The CDR3 loop reads CASSERISGTQYF. CDR3 DNA sequence: TGTGCCAGCAGCGAGAGGATTTCTGGGACCCAGTACTTC.

CDR3 loop: CAWGSGPAWTGELFF. DNA of the CDR3: TGTGCCTGGGGATCAGGGCCGGCGTGGACCGGGGAGCTGTTTTTT. The J gene is TRBJ2-2, the V gene TRBV30, with a weak D call TRBD1 (5 bases). Germline CDR1 reads GTSNPN; CDR2 reads SVGIG (reference sequence). This CDR3 has 15 amino acids. V was pared by 5 bases and J by 5 bases, with 18 bases between.

This clone has at least ten counts. This chain links TRBV20-1 with TRBJ2-7; TRBD2 might be the D (5 bases). Trimming shortened V by 5 bases and J by 4 bases, and 9 bases separated the two germline ends. The length of the CDR3 is 11 residues. Looked up from germline, CDR1 is DFQATT and CDR2 is SNEGSKA (reference sequence). In DNA, the CDR3 is TGCAGTGCTCTTAGGGAGTACGAGCAGTACTTC. This translates into CSALREYEQYF.

The CDR3 spells CASSLESGRSDTQYF. In DNA form, the CDR3 reads TGTGCCAGCAGCTTGGAGAGCGGGAGATCAGATACGCAGTATTTT. The J gene is TRBJ2-3, the V gene TRBV5-6; 8 bases fit TRBD2. V lost 0 bases and J lost 4; bases outside the gene matches: 4. This CDR3 contains 15 residues. Germline loops: CDR1 SGHDT, CDR2 YYEEEE.

The rearrangement uses TRBV18 and TRBJ2-7; D possibly corresponds to TRBD1 (7 bases). Germline CDR1 reads KGHSH; CDR2 reads LQKENI. This CDR3 has 15 residues. V lost 0 bases to trimming and J lost 3 bases, with 12 bases between them. The CDR3 sequence is CASSPPVRGDYEQYF. Written as DNA, the CDR3 is TGTGCCAGCTCACCACCGGTCAGGGGGGACTACGAGCAGTACTTC.

The DNA for the CDR3 is TGTGCCAGCAGCCCATCTCGGGGGAGGCCCATAGATACGCAGTATTTT. Protein product: CASSPSRGRPIDTQYF. This chain links TRBV11-1 with TRBJ2-3; D is possibly TRBD2 (6 bases). Deletions cut 5 bases from V and 5 bases from J, with 20 bases between. Germline values: CDR1 SGHAT, CDR2 FQDESV (reference sequence). The CDR3 contains 16 residues.

This clone was recorded many times. Within the sample, other DNA sequences also encode this same CDR3. This rearrangement joins TRBV6-1 to TRBJ2-7; 9 bases match TRBD1. The CDR3 sequence is 15 residues long. The ends lost 8 bases at V and 6 bases at J; junction bases unmatched: 14. In germline, CDR1 is MNHNS, CDR2 SASEGT. In DNA, the CDR3 is TGTGCCAGCTGGACCGTGACAGGGGGAAATCGCGAGCAGTACTTC. As protein: CASWTVTGGNREQYF.

The sample holds many counts of this clone. The V call is TRBV7-3, the J call TRBJ2-2; D uncertain. The CDR3 covers 15 residues. Looked up from germline, CDR1 is SGHTA and CDR2 is FQGTGA. V lost 1 base and J 0 bases, leaving 6 bases between the germline ends. The CDR3: CASSLSHPNTGELFF. The CDR3 region has the DNA TGTGCCAGCAGCTTAAGTCACCCGAACACCGGGGAGCTGTTTTTT.

This clone came up once. Sequence at one end of the junction differs from germline and may be a read error. V is TRBV4-2 and J is TRBJ2-7, with D possibly called TRBD1 or TRBD2 (5 bases each). The CDR3 extends over 17 amino acids. Germline V lookup: CDR1 LGHNA, CDR2 YNFKEQ. CDR3 in DNA: TGTGACAGGAGCCAAGGCCGCGGAGCGGTGAGCTCCTACGAGCTGTACTTC. This sequence encodes CDRSQGRGAVSSYELYF.

This clone showed up many times. The rearrangement links TRBV20-1 to TRBJ2-7, with 15 bases that match TRBD2. V lost 6 bases to trimming and J lost 6 bases; unmatched junction nucleotides: 3. CDR1 DFQATT and CDR2 SNEGSKA come from the germline V gene (reference sequence). CDR3 length equals 13 residues. The CDR3 DNA sequence: TGCAGTGCGTGGGGACTAGCGGGAGGCGAGCAGTACTTC. This codes for CSAWGLAGGEQYF.

This clone was recorded a few times. J is TRBJ1-2 and V is TRBV6-4, with D possibly TRBD1 on 5 matching bases. Germline V lookup: CDR1 MRHNA, CDR2 SNTAGT. This CDR3 is 14 amino acids long. V was cut by 6 bases and J by 4 bases, with 15 bases left in between. The CDR3 loop is CASSPGGQGYGYTF. CDR3 coding DNA: TGTGCCAGCAGCCCAGGCGGGCAGGGCTATGGCTACACCTTC.

The V and J genes are TRBV30 and TRBJ1-2; D not certain. This CDR3 region has 13 residues. CDR1 and CDR2 (germline): GTSNPN, SVGIG (reference sequence). Trimming left V 2 bases short and J 4 bases short, with 11 bases between. The DNA for the CDR3 is TGTGCCTGGAGTTATGGGTTCGGCTATGGCTACACCTTC. It encodes CAWSYGFGYGYTF.

This clone appeared many times. The V and J genes are TRBV24-1 and TRBJ1-2, with 9 bases that match TRBD1. From germline, CDR1 is KGHDR and CDR2 SFDVKD. With 2 bases clipped from V and 8 bases from J, the junction kept 5 bases outside the gene matches. The CDR3 spans 14 residues. The CDR3 protein is CATSDWDRADGYTF. The CDR3 region has the DNA TGTGCCACCAGTGATTGGGACAGGGCGGACGGCTACACCTTC.

On this clone: The CDR3 carries no conserved terminal phenylalanine or tryptophan, so it likely arises from a read error. Because the CDR3's place on the DNA is in doubt, the DNA is left out and the CDR3 is given as listed by TCRdb. The chain is built from TRBV28 and TRBJ2-7; the listed D gene, TRBD1, was not tested against the DNA. The CDR3 adds up to 15 amino acids, both ends counted. Germline assignment: CDR1 MDHEN and CDR2 SYDVKM. The CDR3 reads CASSSSGILSYEHYL.